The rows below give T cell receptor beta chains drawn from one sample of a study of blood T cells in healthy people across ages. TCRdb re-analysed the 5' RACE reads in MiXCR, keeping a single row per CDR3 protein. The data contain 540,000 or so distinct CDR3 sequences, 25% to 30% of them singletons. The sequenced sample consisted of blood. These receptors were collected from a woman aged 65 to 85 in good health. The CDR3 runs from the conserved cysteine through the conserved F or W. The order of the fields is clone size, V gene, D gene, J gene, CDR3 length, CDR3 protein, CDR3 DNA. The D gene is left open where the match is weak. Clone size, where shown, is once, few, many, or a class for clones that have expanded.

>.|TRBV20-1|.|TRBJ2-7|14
CSAMPGTTKYEQYF
TGCAGTGCTATGCCTGGGACAACCAAATACGAGCAGTACTTC
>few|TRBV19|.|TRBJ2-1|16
CASSRQGPSSYNEQFF
TGTGCCAGTAGCCGGCAGGGTCCGAGCTCCTACAATGAGCAGTTCTTC
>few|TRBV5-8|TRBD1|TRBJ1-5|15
CASSWGGTVNQPQHF
TGTGCCAGCAGCTGGGGGGGGACAGTGAATCAGCCCCAGCATTTT
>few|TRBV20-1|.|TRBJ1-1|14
CSARTYTRNTEAFF
TGCAGTGCTAGAACGTACACTAGGAACACTGAAGCTTTCTTT
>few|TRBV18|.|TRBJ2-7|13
CASSYGVTYEQYF
TGTGCCAGCTCTTATGGGGTTACCTACGAGCAGTACTTC
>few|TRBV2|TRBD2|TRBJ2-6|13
CANSASTGGVLTF
TGTGCCAACAGTGCATCTACGGGAGGCGTCCTGACTTTC
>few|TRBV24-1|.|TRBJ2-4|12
CATNQRPNIQYF
TGTGCCACCAATCAGCGCCCAAACATTCAGTACTTC
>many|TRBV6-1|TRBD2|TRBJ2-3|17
CASTTSGENLSTDTQYF
TGTGCCAGCACCACTAGCGGGGAAAACCTGAGCACAGATACGCAGTATTTT
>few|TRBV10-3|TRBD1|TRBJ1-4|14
CAISEQGVSEKLFF
TGTGCCATCAGTGAACAGGGGGTGAGCGAAAAACTGTTTTTT
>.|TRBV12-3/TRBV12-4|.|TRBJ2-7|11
CASMTRDEQYF
TGTGCCAGCATGACGAGGGACGAGCAGTACTTC
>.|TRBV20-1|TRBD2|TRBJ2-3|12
CSARGAGATQYF
TGCAGTGCTAGGGGAGCGGGGGCCACGCAGTATTTT
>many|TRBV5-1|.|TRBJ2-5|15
CASSLAGANQETQYF
TGCGCCAGCAGCTTGGCGGGCGCAAACCAAGAGACCCAGTACTTC
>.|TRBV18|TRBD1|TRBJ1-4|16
CASSPGTGAQIGKLFF
TGTGCCAGCTCACCAGGGACAGGGGCCCAGATTGGAAAACTGTTTTTT
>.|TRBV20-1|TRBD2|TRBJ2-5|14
CSALAGGPEETQYF
TGCAGTGCTCTAGCGGGGGGGCCAGAAGAGACCCAGTACTTC
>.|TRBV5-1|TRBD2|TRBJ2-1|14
CASTSPSGGNEQFF
TGCGCCAGCACCTCCCCTAGCGGGGGCAATGAGCAGTTCTTC
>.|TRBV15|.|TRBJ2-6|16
CATSRSQGTGANVLTF
TGTGCCACCAGCAGATCGCAGGGAACTGGGGCCAACGTCCTGACTTTC
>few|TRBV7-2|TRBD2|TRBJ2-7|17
CASSLAGLAGNLYEQYF
TGTGCCAGCAGCTTAGCAGGTCTAGCGGGGAACCTCTACGAGCAGTACTTC
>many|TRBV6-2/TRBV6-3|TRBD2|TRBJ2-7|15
CASSYSSSGGYEQYF
TGTGCCAGCAGTTACTCTTCCAGCGGGGGCTACGAGCAGTACTTC
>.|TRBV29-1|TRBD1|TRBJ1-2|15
CSVEFFGQGAHGYTF
TGCAGCGTTGAATTTTTCGGACAGGGGGCGCACGGCTACACCTTC
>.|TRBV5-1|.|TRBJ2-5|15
CASKFGHPSWETQYF
TGCGCCAGCAAATTCGGGCATCCTAGTTGGGAGACCCAGTACTTC
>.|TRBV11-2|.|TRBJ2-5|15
CASSFSGSGRETQYF
TGTGCCAGCAGCTTCAGCGGGTCCGGGCGGGAGACCCAGTACTTC
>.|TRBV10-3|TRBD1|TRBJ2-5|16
CAISGTGGARGETQYF
TGTGCCATCAGTGGGACAGGGGGCGCAAGAGGAGAGACCCAGTACTTC
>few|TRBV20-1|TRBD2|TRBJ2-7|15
CSAKWGTSGDTEQYF
TGCAGTGCTAAATGGGGGACTAGCGGGGACACCGAGCAGTACTTC
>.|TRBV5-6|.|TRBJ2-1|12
CASTEGGDEQFF
TGTGCCAGCACCGAAGGGGGGGATGAGCAGTTCTTC
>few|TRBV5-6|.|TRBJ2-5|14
CASSESDFRDEQFF
.
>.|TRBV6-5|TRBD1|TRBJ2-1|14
CASSYPGTVNEQFF
TGTGCCAGCAGTTACCCCGGGACAGTCAATGAGCAGTTCTTC
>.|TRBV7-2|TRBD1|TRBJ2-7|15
CASSLAGTGAPEQYF
TGTGCCAGCAGCTTAGCGGGGACAGGGGCTCCCGAGCAGTACTTC
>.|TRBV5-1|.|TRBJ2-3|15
CASSLARMYRDTQYF
TGCGCCAGCAGCTTGGCCCGGATGTACCGTGATACGCAGTATTTT
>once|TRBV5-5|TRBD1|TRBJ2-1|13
CSSRYGTGDEQFF
TGTTCCAGCAGGTACGGGACAGGGGATGAGCAGTTCTTC
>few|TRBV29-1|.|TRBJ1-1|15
CSVGGSHYMNTEAFF
TGCAGCGTTGGTGGCAGCCACTACATGAACACTGAAGCTTTCTTT
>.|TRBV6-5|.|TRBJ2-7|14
CASRGTGHGYEQYF
TGTGCCAGCAGGGGAACGGGACACGGCTACGAGCAGTACTTC
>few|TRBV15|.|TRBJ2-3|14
CATSGLQGGDTQYF
TGTGCCACCAGCGGACTACAGGGAGGGGATACGCAGTATTTT
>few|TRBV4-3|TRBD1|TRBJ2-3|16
CASSQGGQASTDTQYF
TGCGCCAGCAGCCAAGGGGGACAGGCCAGCACAGATACGCAGTATTTT
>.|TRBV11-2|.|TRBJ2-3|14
CASTLDMSTDTQYF
TGTGCCAGCACCTTAGACATGTCCACAGATACGCAGTATTTT
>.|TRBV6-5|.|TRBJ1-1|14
CASSYSYRDTEAFF
TGTGCCAGCAGTTACTCGTACAGGGACACTGAAGCTTTCTTT
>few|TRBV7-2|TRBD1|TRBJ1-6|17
CASSTDHRGSYNPPLHF
TGTGCCAGCAGCACCGATCACAGGGGTTCCTATAATCCACCCCTCCACTTT
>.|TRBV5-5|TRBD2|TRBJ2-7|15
CASSLGFTSGGEQYF
TGTGCCAGCAGCTTGGGGTTTACTAGCGGGGGCGAGCAGTACTTC
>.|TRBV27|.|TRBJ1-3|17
CASSLRGPYSSGNTIYF
TGTGCCAGCAGCCTCAGGGGTCCATATTCTTCTGGAAACACCATATATTTT
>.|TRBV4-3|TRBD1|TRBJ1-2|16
CASSQVGQGILYGYTF
TGCGCCAGCAGCCAAGTGGGACAGGGGATTCTCTATGGCTACACCTTC
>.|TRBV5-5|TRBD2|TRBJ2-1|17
CASSLSIGGGTYNEQFF
TGTGCCAGCAGCTTGAGCATAGGCGGGGGGACCTACAATGAGCAGTTCTTC
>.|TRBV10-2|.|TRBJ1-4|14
CASSGDKPNEKLFF
TGCGCCAGCAGCGGGGACAAGCCCAATGAAAAACTGTTTTTT
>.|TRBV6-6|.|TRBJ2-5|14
CASRPVDVSETQYF
TGTGCCAGCAGACCCGTAGATGTCTCCGAGACCCAGTACTTC
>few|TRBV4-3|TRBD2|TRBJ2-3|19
CASSLLFGTSGGHTDTQYF
TGCGCCAGCAGCCTCCTATTCGGGACTAGCGGGGGGCATACAGATACGCAGTATTTT